The 6 T cell receptor beta chains below all came from one sample that was sequenced in a study of T-cell memory formation after mild COVID-19 (dated by TCRdb to 2020 to 2022). The method behind the library was 5' RACE. The sequencer was an Illumina NovaSeq 6000. Starting from the raw public reads, TCRdb applied fastp trimming at Q25, assembled clones with MiXCR and retained in-frame beta chains. Records with the same CDR3 protein are collapsed into one entry carrying the most frequent genes and DNA. The sample contains roughly 340,000 distinct CDR3 sequences, 20% to 25% of them found a single time. The ten biggest clones cover over 20% of the sample. The material sequenced was PBMCs or a T cell subset sorted from them (not recorded which). The receptors come from a young man who had mild COVID-19 (a few samples of this study predate the infection). The sample titles of this study are shuffled in the database, so cell type and time point are left out; the donor was told from shared clones.

The rearrangement joins TRBV7-3 to TRBJ2-3, with 7 bases that match TRBD1. Germline loops: CDR1 SGHTA, CDR2 FQGTGA. The length of the CDR3 is 14 residues. Trimming removed 5 bases from V and 2 bases from J; junction bases left unmatched: 4. The CDR3 nucleotides are TGTGCCAGCAGCCCACAGGGGACCACAGATACGCAGTATTTT. Protein sequence: CASSPQGTTDTQYF.

This clonotype was seen more than once but under ten times. The chain couples TRBV4-2 to TRBJ2-3, with TRBD2 identical over 9 bases. The V gene end was trimmed by 0 bases and the J gene end by 0 bases; junction bases not matched to a gene: 13. Germline-derived CDR1 and CDR2 are LGHNA and YNFKEQ. The CDR3 spans 20 residues. The CDR3 spells CASSQEDFGASGESTDTQYF. The CDR3 DNA reads as TGTGCCAGCAGCCAAGAGGATTTTGGGGCTAGCGGGGAGAGCACAGATACGCAGTATTTT.

This clonotype was seen many times. The chain joins TRBV25-1 to TRBJ2-5; 7 bases map to TRBD2. V was clipped by 3 bases and J by 3 bases; unmatched bases: 4. This CDR3 has 14 amino acids. In germline, CDR1 is MGHDK, CDR2 SYGVNS. The CDR3 coding sequence is TGTGCCAGCAGTGAGGCGGGGAGGGAAGAGACCCAGTACTTC. Encoded protein: CASSEAGREETQYF.

This clonotype occurred a few times. The V gene is TRBV12-3 or TRBV12-4, the J gene TRBJ2-7; TRBD1 aligns across 9 bases. J gave up 2 bases and V 6 bases, and 8 bases lay outside the gene matches. The CDR3 has 15 amino acids. The CDR3 protein is CASSRTGAPTYEQYV. For the CDR3, the DNA is TGTGCCAGCAGCCGGACAGGGGCGCCTACCTACGAGCAGTACGTC.

On this clonotype: One end of the junction is discordant with germline, which a read error may explain. The V gene is TRBV7-3, the J gene TRBJ2-3; 9 bases are a match to TRBD2. Germline V gene lookup returns CDR1 SGHTA and CDR2 FQGTGA. CDR3 length equals 14 residues. This CDR3 is CASSRGGAGDTKYF. CDR3 DNA sequence: TGTGCCAGCAGCCGCGGGGGGGCCGGAGATACGAAGTATTTT.

This clonotype was counted many times. The chain links TRBV5-1 to TRBJ2-7; 8 nucleotides line up with TRBD1. J lost 2 bases, V lost 7 bases, and 5 bases had no gene match. Germline V gene lookup returns CDR1 SGHRS and CDR2 YFSETQ. The CDR3 contains 13 residues. The CDR3 region is CASGRQGTYEQYF. CDR3 DNA: TGCGCCAGCGGCCGACAGGGGACCTACGAGCAGTACTTC.